This paragraph reports one T cell receptor beta chain. What it binds is unknown. TCRdb reprocessed the multiplex PCR reads with MiXCR, giving one entry per CDR3 protein. Among over 200,000 distinct CDR3 sequences, 34% were seen once, and the ten largest hold about 3.9%. The V gene's germline CDR1 is SNHLY and CDR2 FYNNEI. The CDR3 runs 15 residues. Samples came from axillary lymph nodes draining the breast cancer. The data derive from a study of breast tumors, draining lymph nodes, adjacent tissues. General study points: Luminal-like breast cancer showed significantly higher tumor–nontumor repertoire similarity than basal-like. Tumor T cell lymph node origin was a supported hypothesis, not proven. Data fit most tumor T cells coming from lymph node, expanding in tumor. Compared with lymph nodes, tumors were less diverse; compared with nontumor tissue, more.

This rearrangement joins TRBV2 to TRBJ2-5, with 8 bases that match TRBD2. The last part of the DNA fits TRBJ2-1 better; the J call may be wrong. Material for sequencing was axillary lymph node tissue. The clonotype originates from a female donor with breast cancer. Some clones in this sample may be carry-over from other donors' samples. Here the CDR3 DNA reads TGTGCCAGCAGTGAAGCTCGGGCGGGGGGCGATGAGCAGTTCTTC. Translating gives CASSEARAGGDEQFF.